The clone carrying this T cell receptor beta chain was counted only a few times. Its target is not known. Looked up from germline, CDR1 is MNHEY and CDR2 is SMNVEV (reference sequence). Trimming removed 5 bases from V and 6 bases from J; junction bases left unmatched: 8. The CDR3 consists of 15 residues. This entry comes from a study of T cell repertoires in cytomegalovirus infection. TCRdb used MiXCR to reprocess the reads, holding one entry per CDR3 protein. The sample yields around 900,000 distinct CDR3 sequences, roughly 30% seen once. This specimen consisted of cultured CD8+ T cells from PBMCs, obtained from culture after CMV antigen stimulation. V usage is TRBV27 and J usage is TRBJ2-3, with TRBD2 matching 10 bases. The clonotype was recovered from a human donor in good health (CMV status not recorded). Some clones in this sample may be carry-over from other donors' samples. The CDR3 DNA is TGTGCCAGCAGTCCCGGGACTAGCGCAGGGGATACGCAGTATTTT. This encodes CASSPGTSAGDTQYF.